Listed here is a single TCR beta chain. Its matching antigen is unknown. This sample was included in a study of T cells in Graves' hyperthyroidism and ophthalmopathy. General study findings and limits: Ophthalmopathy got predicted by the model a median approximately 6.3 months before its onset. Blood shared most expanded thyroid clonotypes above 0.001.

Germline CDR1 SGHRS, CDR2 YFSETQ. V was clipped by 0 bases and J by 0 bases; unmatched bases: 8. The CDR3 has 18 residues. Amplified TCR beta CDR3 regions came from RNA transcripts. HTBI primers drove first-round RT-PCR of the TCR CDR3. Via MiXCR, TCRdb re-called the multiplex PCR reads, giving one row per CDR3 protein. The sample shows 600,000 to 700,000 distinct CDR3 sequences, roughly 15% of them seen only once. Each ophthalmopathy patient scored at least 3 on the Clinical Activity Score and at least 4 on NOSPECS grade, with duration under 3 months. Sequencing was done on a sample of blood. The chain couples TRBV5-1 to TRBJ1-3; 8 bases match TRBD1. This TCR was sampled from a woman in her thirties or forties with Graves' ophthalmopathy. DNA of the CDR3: TGCGCCAGCAGCTTGGACGGACAGGGATCCCGCTCTGGAAACACCATATATTTT. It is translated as CASSLDGQGSRSGNTIYF.